These T cell receptor beta chains were read from a single sample in a study of beta chain features in type 1 diabetes. Method: immunoSEQ multiplex PCR; TCRdb's copy keeps in-frame clones and lacks some. Of about 260,000 clones listed, about a fifth are singletons. The sequenced sample was naive CD4+ T cells from blood. These TCRs come from a woman aged 40 to 50 with type 1 diabetes. Each CDR3 is given with its conserved first and last residue. The order of the fields is D gene, J gene, V gene, clone size, CDR3 protein, CDR3 DNA. D genes are given only for firm matches. The size field is filled for only some rows; it gives once, few, many or a size class.

D: TRBD1; J: TRBJ2-2; V: TRBV7-9; size: NA; CDR3: CATGQGLGELFF; DNA: TGTGCCACCGGACAGGGCTTGGGGGAGCTGTTTTTT
D: NA; J: TRBJ2-7; V: TRBV9; size: few; CDR3: CASSVAQGPYEQYF; DNA: TGTGCCAGCAGCGTAGCGCAGGGGCCCTACGAGCAGTACTTC
D: NA; J: TRBJ1-6; V: TRBV20-1; size: few; CDR3: CSAQRGSPLHF; DNA: TGCAGTGCCCAACGGGGTTCACCCCTCCACTTT
D: NA; J: TRBJ2-1; V: TRBV28; size: NA; CDR3: CASSLPNRDFSQDEQFF; DNA: TGTGCCAGCAGTTTACCAAATCGGGACTTCTCCCAGGATGAGCAGTTCTTC
D: TRBD1; J: TRBJ2-7; V: TRBV9; size: NA; CDR3: CASSGHTGTDNPSYEQYF; DNA: TGTGCCAGCAGCGGGCATACCGGGACAGATAATCCATCCTACGAGCAGTACTTC
D: NA; J: TRBJ2-7; V: TRBV4-3; size: few; CDR3: CASSRSRGAGYYEQYF; DNA: TGCGCCAGCAGCCGAAGTCGTGGAGCCGGGTACTACGAGCAGTACTTC
D: TRBD1; J: TRBJ2-7; V: TRBV5-6; size: NA; CDR3: CASSPRGTGPHEQYF; DNA: TGTGCCAGCAGCCCCCGTGGGACAGGTCCCCACGAGCAGTACTTC
D: NA; J: TRBJ2-1; V: TRBV19; size: few; CDR3: CASSIRGSYNEQFF; DNA: TGTGCCAGTAGTATCAGGGGCTCCTACAATGAGCAGTTCTTC
D: NA; J: TRBJ2-5; V: TRBV7-9; size: few; CDR3: CASSALKPAELYQETQYF; DNA: TGTGCCAGCAGCGCGTTAAAGCCAGCGGAACTGTACCAAGAGACCCAGTACTTC
D: TRBD2; J: TRBJ2-1; V: TRBV5-1; size: NA; CDR3: CASSFPGLAGDEQFF; DNA: TGCGCCAGCAGCTTCCCAGGACTAGCGGGAGACGAGCAGTTCTTC
D: NA; J: TRBJ2-5; V: TRBV29-1; size: NA; CDR3: CSAQRSSQETQYF; DNA: TGCAGCGCCCAACGGTCATCCCAAGAGACCCAGTACTTC
D: TRBD1; J: TRBJ1-6; V: TRBV28; size: NA; CDR3: CASNRGQGGNSPLHF; DNA: TGTGCCAGCAACAGGGGACAGGGGGGAAATTCACCCCTCCACTTT
D: NA; J: TRBJ1-2; V: TRBV28; size: once; CDR3: CASSSRAQFHGYTF; DNA: TGTGCCAGCAGTTCCAGGGCTCAGTTCCATGGCTACACCTTC
D: TRBD1; J: TRBJ1-2; V: TRBV13; size: NA; CDR3: CASSSGQQKDGYTF; DNA: TGTGCCAGCAGTTCGGGACAGCAGAAAGATGGCTACACCTTC
D: NA; J: TRBJ2-1; V: TRBV5-6; size: few; CDR3: CASLGESYNEQFF; DNA: TGTGCCAGCCTTGGAGAATCCTACAATGAGCAGTTCTTC
D: NA; J: TRBJ2-7; V: TRBV18; size: NA; CDR3: CASSPPGPPYEQYF; DNA: TGTGCCAGCTCACCACCCGGTCCCCCCTACGAGCAGTACTTC
D: NA; J: TRBJ1-1; V: TRBV9; size: NA; CDR3: CASSVGRNTEAFF; DNA: TGTGCCAGCAGCGTAGGGAGAAACACTGAAGCTTTCTTT
D: TRBD1; J: TRBJ1-4; V: TRBV4-3; size: NA; CDR3: CASSQGLVTGGNEKLFF; DNA: TGCGCCAGCAGCCAAGGGCTAGTCACAGGGGGTAATGAAAAACTGTTTTTT
D: TRBD2; J: TRBJ2-1; V: TRBV5-1; size: few; CDR3: CASSVAGEAYNEQFF; DNA: TGCGCCAGCAGCGTAGCGGGAGAGGCTTACAATGAGCAGTTCTTC
D: NA; J: TRBJ2-7; V: TRBV28; size: few; CDR3: CASSPTGGEQYF; DNA: TGTGCCAGCAGTCCGACGGGTGGCGAGCAGTACTTC
D: TRBD1; J: TRBJ1-2; V: TRBV5-1; size: NA; CDR3: CASSLGTGQYGYTF; DNA: TGCGCCAGCAGCTTGGGGACAGGGCAGTATGGCTACACCTTC
D: NA; J: TRBJ2-7; V: TRBV5-1; size: NA; CDR3: CASSLDRVGEQYF; DNA: TGCGCCAGCAGCTTGGACAGGGTCGGCGAGCAGTACTTC
D: NA; J: TRBJ2-7; V: TRBV10-3; size: few; CDR3: CAIRDSMYEQYF; DNA: TGTGCCATCAGGGACAGTATGTACGAGCAGTACTTC
D: TRBD1; J: TRBJ2-5; V: TRBV7-2; size: NA; CDR3: CASNPRGPGETQYF; DNA: TGTGCCAGCAACCCCAGGGGGCCGGGGGAGACCCAGTACTTC
D: TRBD1; J: TRBJ2-1; V: TRBV11-3; size: NA; CDR3: CASSPSGRGTYNEQFF; DNA: TGTGCCAGCAGCCCCTCCGGCAGGGGGACCTACAATGAGCAGTTCTTC
D: TRBD1; J: TRBJ2-7; V: TRBV30; size: few; CDR3: CAWDPGQGVNEQYF; DNA: TGTGCCTGGGACCCGGGACAGGGGGTCAACGAGCAGTACTTC
D: NA; J: TRBJ2-1; V: TRBV7-9; size: NA; CDR3: CASSPGFLQGINNEQFF; DNA: TGTGCCAGCAGCCCTGGGTTCCTCCAGGGAATCAACAATGAGCAGTTCTTC
D: NA; J: TRBJ2-7; V: TRBV7-2; size: NA; CDR3: CASRNQYEQYF; DNA: TGTGCCAGCAGAAACCAGTACGAGCAGTACTTC
D: TRBD1; J: TRBJ1-5; V: TRBV4-3; size: few; CDR3: CASSQARTGSNQPQHF; DNA: TGCGCCAGCAGCCAAGCTAGGACAGGGAGCAATCAGCCCCAGCATTTT
D: TRBD1; J: TRBJ2-3; V: TRBV29-1; size: NA; CDR3: CSVSTGAVGDTQYF; DNA: TGCAGCGTCTCGACAGGGGCTGTAGGAGATACGCAGTATTTT
D: NA; J: TRBJ1-4; V: TRBV5-1; size: NA; CDR3: CASSLGRGGQEKLFF; DNA: TGCGCCAGCAGCTTGGGGAGGGGGGGCCAAGAAAAACTGTTTTTT
D: NA; J: TRBJ2-5; V: TRBV7-2; size: NA; CDR3: CASSLDRETQYF; DNA: TGTGCCAGCAGCTTGGACAGAGAGACCCAGTACTTC
D: TRBD2; J: TRBJ2-1; V: TRBV9; size: NA; CDR3: CASSVATSGGLFYNEQFF; DNA: TGTGCCAGCAGCGTAGCGACTAGCGGGGGACTCTTTTACAATGAGCAGTTCTTC
D: NA; J: TRBJ2-1; V: TRBV21-1; size: NA; CDR3: CASSITGEGNEQFF; DNA: TGTGCCAGCAGCATAACGGGAGAGGGCAATGAGCAGTTCTTC
D: TRBD2; J: TRBJ2-3; V: TRBV11-1; size: few; CDR3: CASSWRGEGTDTQYF; DNA: TGTGCCAGCAGCTGGCGGGGGGAGGGCACAGATACGCAGTATTTT
D: TRBD2; J: TRBJ2-1; V: TRBV5-1; size: few; CDR3: CASRGEPGLAGAGNEQFF; DNA: TGCGCCAGCAGAGGGGAACCGGGACTAGCGGGCGCCGGGAATGAGCAGTTCTTC
D: TRBD1; J: TRBJ1-1; V: TRBV4-1; size: few; CDR3: CASSQVGGQGNTEAFF; DNA: TGCGCCAGCAGCCAAGTAGGAGGACAGGGGAACACTGAAGCTTTCTTT
D: NA; J: TRBJ2-5; V: TRBV6-5; size: NA; CDR3: CASNTLGGTQYF; DNA: TGTGCCAGCAACACCTTAGGGGGGACCCAGTACTTC
D: NA; J: TRBJ1-1; V: TRBV6-5; size: NA; CDR3: CASAMVYNTEAFF; DNA: TGTGCCAGCGCTATGGTCTATAACACTGAAGCTTTCTTT
D: NA; J: TRBJ1-5; V: TRBV5-1; size: few; CDR3: CASSLDSPRQPQHF; DNA: TGCGCCAGCAGCTTGGACAGCCCCAGACAGCCCCAGCATTTT
D: NA; J: TRBJ1-5; V: TRBV7-9; size: NA; CDR3: CASSLSSNQPQHF; DNA: TGTGCCAGCAGCTTGAGCAGCAATCAGCCCCAGCATTTT
D: NA; J: TRBJ2-7; V: TRBV28; size: NA; CDR3: CASHAGTEQYF; DNA: TGTGCCAGTCATGCGGGTACCGAGCAGTACTTC
D: NA; J: TRBJ1-5; V: TRBV19; size: NA; CDR3: CASSMVRRGNQPQHF; DNA: TGTGCCAGTAGTATGGTCCGCAGGGGCAATCAGCCCCAGCATTTT
D: TRBD1; J: TRBJ1-2; V: TRBV4-3; size: few; CDR3: CASSPRTGTNYGYTF; DNA: TGCGCCAGCAGCCCAAGGACAGGGACTAACTATGGCTACACCTTC
D: TRBD1; J: TRBJ1-2; V: TRBV7-9; size: NA; CDR3: CASSLGTGEYLYGYTF; DNA: TGTGCCAGCAGCTTGGGCACAGGGGAGTACCTTTATGGCTACACCTTC
D: NA; J: TRBJ1-1; V: TRBV23-1; size: NA; CDR3: CASSQSRGIPSMNTEAFF; DNA: TGCGCCAGCAGTCAATCGCGAGGGATACCATCCATGAACACTGAAGCTTTCTTT